The clone carrying this T cell receptor (beta chain) was seen a single time. At the DNA level, this CDR3 is encoded by other sequences in the same sample as well. Trimming removed 1 base from V and 7 bases from J, with 2 bases in between. The CDR3 consists of 11 residues. CDR1 is SEHNR and CDR2 is FQNEAQ in the germline V gene (reference sequence). Measured with immunoSEQ multiplex PCR; TCRdb has only the in-frame clones, and not every one. The sample lists roughly 2 million clones, about 95% occurring once. This sample is drawn from a study of shared clonotypes between healthy human individuals. As defined, naive CD8 cells were CD45RO-negative and positively selected for CCR7, with terminally differentiated effector memory CD45RA+ cells excluded. Only Caucasian adults living in Nashville, Tennessee served as donors.

The sequencing input was naive CD8+ T cells sorted from blood. The TCR originated in a man aged 18 to 29 in good health. This chain links TRBV7-9 with TRBJ2-1; no clear D. The DNA for the CDR3 is TGTGCCAGCAGCTTAGTGAATGAGCAGTTCTTC. Residues: CASSLVNEQFF.